These T cell receptor beta chains were read from a single sample in a study of blood T cell repertoires in COVID-19. Sequenced by immunoSEQ multiplex PCR; TCRdb stores in-frame clones only, minus some. The sample has tens of thousands of clones; around nine tenths are singletons. Sequenced material: peripheral blood. The receptors shown here come from a woman aged 60 to 75 with active COVID-19. Each CDR3 is given with its conserved first and last residue. D genes are given only for firm matches. Clone size is shown for a subset of rows, as once, few, many or a class of expanded clone.

cdr3_length: 12; v_call: TRBV5-6; d_call: NA; j_call: TRBJ1-2; clone_size: NA; cdr3_aa: CASSLTSSGYTF; cdr3_nt: TGTGCCAGCAGCTTGACGAGTAGCGGCTACACCTTC
cdr3_length: 13; v_call: TRBV7-3; d_call: NA; j_call: TRBJ1-5; clone_size: NA; cdr3_aa: CASSPSGEGHQHF; cdr3_nt: TGTGCCAGCAGCCCCTCCGGGGAGGGACACCAGCATTTT
cdr3_length: 15; v_call: TRBV3-1/TRBV3-2; d_call: TRBD1; j_call: TRBJ2-7; clone_size: medium-sized; cdr3_aa: CASSPLGQATYEQYF; cdr3_nt: TGTGCCAGCAGCCCCCTGGGACAGGCCACCTACGAGCAGTACTTC
cdr3_length: 18; v_call: TRBV9; d_call: NA; j_call: TRBJ2-3; clone_size: NA; cdr3_aa: CASSVGNRAGARGDTQYF; cdr3_nt: TGTGCCAGCAGCGTAGGGAACCGCGCGGGGGCACGCGGAGATACGCAGTATTTT
cdr3_length: 12; v_call: TRBV5-1; d_call: NA; j_call: TRBJ1-1; clone_size: once; cdr3_aa: CASSLDRTEAFF; cdr3_nt: TGCGCCAGCAGCTTAGACAGGACTGAAGCTTTCTTT
cdr3_length: 15; v_call: TRBV5-1; d_call: TRBD1; j_call: TRBJ1-2; clone_size: NA; cdr3_aa: CASSLLAGGNYGYTF; cdr3_nt: TGCGCCAGCAGCTTGCTCGCAGGGGGGAACTATGGCTACACCTTC
cdr3_length: 13; v_call: TRBV19; d_call: TRBD1; j_call: TRBJ2-5; clone_size: NA; cdr3_aa: CASRDRGIGTQYF; cdr3_nt: TGTGCCAGTAGGGACAGGGGAATTGGGACCCAGTACTTC
cdr3_length: 16; v_call: TRBV7-8; d_call: TRBD1; j_call: TRBJ1-1; clone_size: NA; cdr3_aa: CASSAKLTGGNTEAFF; cdr3_nt: TGTGCCAGCAGCGCAAAGCTGACAGGGGGGAACACTGAAGCTTTCTTT
cdr3_length: 16; v_call: TRBV30; d_call: TRBD2; j_call: TRBJ2-3; clone_size: once; cdr3_aa: CAWSPGLAGGGDTQYF; cdr3_nt: TGTGCCTGGAGTCCTGGACTAGCGGGGGGTGGAGATACGCAGTATTTT
cdr3_length: 14; v_call: TRBV5-1; d_call: TRBD1; j_call: TRBJ2-1; clone_size: NA; cdr3_aa: CASSVGRDSNEQFF; cdr3_nt: TGCGCCAGCAGCGTTGGCCGGGACAGCAATGAGCAGTTCTTC
cdr3_length: 16; v_call: TRBV19; d_call: NA; j_call: TRBJ2-7; clone_size: NA; cdr3_aa: CASSIGGRQAPYEQYF; cdr3_nt: TGTGCCAGTAGTATAGGCGGGCGACAGGCTCCCTACGAGCAGTACTTC
cdr3_length: 14; v_call: TRBV3-1/TRBV3-2; d_call: NA; j_call: TRBJ2-3; clone_size: NA; cdr3_aa: CASSQRGGRDTQYF; cdr3_nt: TGTGCCAGCAGCCAGAGGGGGGGCAGAGATACGCAGTATTTT
cdr3_length: 20; v_call: TRBV6-6; d_call: TRBD2; j_call: TRBJ2-2; clone_size: once; cdr3_aa: CASSSLVGLAGGPRTGELFF; cdr3_nt: TGTGCCAGCAGCTCCCTTGTAGGACTAGCGGGGGGGCCGCGCACCGGGGAGCTGTTTTTT
cdr3_length: 13; v_call: TRBV6-5; d_call: NA; j_call: TRBJ1-2; clone_size: NA; cdr3_aa: CASSYIGDQGYTF; cdr3_nt: TGTGCCAGCAGTTACATAGGGGATCAGGGCTACACCTTC
cdr3_length: 17; v_call: TRBV6-1; d_call: TRBD2; j_call: TRBJ2-5; clone_size: NA; cdr3_aa: CASSVPRPGGQKETQYF; cdr3_nt: TGTGCCAGCAGTGTTCCGAGGCCGGGGGGGCAGAAAGAGACCCAGTACTTC
cdr3_length: 12; v_call: TRBV10-2; d_call: NA; j_call: TRBJ1-6; clone_size: NA; cdr3_aa: CASRTGNSPLHF; cdr3_nt: TGCGCCAGCAGAACAGGAAATTCACCCCTCCACTTT
cdr3_length: 16; v_call: TRBV9; d_call: NA; j_call: TRBJ1-4; clone_size: NA; cdr3_aa: CASSVTGDATNEKLFF; cdr3_nt: TGTGCCAGCAGCGTGACAGGAGATGCAACTAATGAAAAACTGTTTTTT
cdr3_length: 14; v_call: TRBV5-1; d_call: TRBD1; j_call: TRBJ2-3; clone_size: NA; cdr3_aa: CASNRDRYTDTQYF; cdr3_nt: TGCGCCAGCAACCGGGACAGGTACACAGATACGCAGTATTTT
cdr3_length: 13; v_call: TRBV12-3/TRBV12-4; d_call: NA; j_call: TRBJ2-7; clone_size: NA; cdr3_aa: CASSSRGSYEQYF; cdr3_nt: TGTGCCAGCAGTTCCCGGGGCTCCTACGAGCAGTACTTC
cdr3_length: 16; v_call: TRBV27; d_call: NA; j_call: TRBJ2-7; clone_size: NA; cdr3_aa: CASSLSGGGYTYEQYF; cdr3_nt: TGTGCCAGCAGTTTATCGGGAGGGGGATATACCTACGAGCAGTACTTC